These T cell receptor beta chains were read from a single sample in a study of shared clonotypes between healthy human individuals. The protocol was immunoSEQ multiplex PCR, while the TCRdb copy is restricted to in-frame clones and leaves out a portion. The data show around 2.5 million clones, 80% to 95% seen once. Sequenced: naive CD4+ T cells from PBMCs. The receptors were sampled from a man aged 18 to 30 in good health. Some clones in this sample may be carry-over from other donors' samples. Each CDR3 is given with its conserved first and last residue. Each record gives: D gene, V gene, CDR3 length, clone size, J gene, CDR3 DNA, CDR3 protein. D genes are given only for firm matches. Rows may omit the clone size; those that give it use once, few, many or a size class.

d_gene: -
v_gene: TRBV19
len: 13
abundance: -
j_gene: TRBJ1-1
CDR3nt: TGTGCCAGTAGCCTTAAGGAGGACACTGAAGCTTTCTTT
CDR3aa: CASSLKEDTEAFF

d_gene: TRBD1
v_gene: TRBV5-4
len: 15
abundance: -
j_gene: TRBJ1-3
CDR3nt: TGTGCCAGCAGCTTGGGGACAGGGGATGGAAACACCATATATTTT
CDR3aa: CASSLGTGDGNTIYF

d_gene: -
v_gene: TRBV28
len: 14
abundance: -
j_gene: TRBJ1-2
CDR3nt: TGTGCCAGCAGTTTTTCCGGGGTGAGCTATGGCTACACCTTC
CDR3aa: CASSFSGVSYGYTF

d_gene: -
v_gene: TRBV4-2
len: 15
abundance: -
j_gene: TRBJ2-7
CDR3nt: TGTGCCAGCAGCCTGGACGGAGTGGGCTCCTACGAGCAGTACTTC
CDR3aa: CASSLDGVGSYEQYF

d_gene: TRBD2
v_gene: TRBV9
len: 16
abundance: -
j_gene: TRBJ2-3
CDR3nt: TGTGCCAGCAGCGTAGGACGGGGGGTGGGGACAGATACGCAGTATTTT
CDR3aa: CASSVGRGVGTDTQYF

d_gene: TRBD2
v_gene: TRBV9
len: 17
abundance: -
j_gene: TRBJ2-7
CDR3nt: TGTGCCAGCCAAGGAGGACTAGCGGGAGGGCCGGCCTACGAGCAGTACTTC
CDR3aa: CASQGGLAGGPAYEQYF

d_gene: TRBD1
v_gene: TRBV7-9
len: 19
abundance: -
j_gene: TRBJ2-2
CDR3nt: TGTGCCAGCAGCTTCCCCCTACTCCTTCGGACAGGGAACACCGGGGAGCTGTTTTTT
CDR3aa: CASSFPLLLRTGNTGELFF

d_gene: -
v_gene: TRBV9
len: 17
abundance: -
j_gene: TRBJ1-1
CDR3nt: TGTGCCAGCAGCGAGGGCGGCGCGGGCCGCGGTCCCACTGAAGCTTTCTTT
CDR3aa: CASSEGGAGRGPTEAFF

d_gene: -
v_gene: TRBV6-1
len: 14
abundance: -
j_gene: TRBJ2-7
CDR3nt: TGTGCCAGCAGTGTACCGACTCAGACCCACGAGCAGTACTTC
CDR3aa: CASSVPTQTHEQYF

d_gene: -
v_gene: TRBV2
len: 13
abundance: -
j_gene: TRBJ1-4
CDR3nt: TGTGCCAGCAACGGGAGGGTGGATGAAAAACTGTTTTTT
CDR3aa: CASNGRVDEKLFF

d_gene: TRBD1
v_gene: TRBV2
len: 16
abundance: -
j_gene: TRBJ1-2
CDR3nt: TGTGCCAGCAGACCGGGACAGGGGGTTCAGGGCTATGGCTACACCTTC
CDR3aa: CASRPGQGVQGYGYTF

d_gene: -
v_gene: TRBV4-2
len: 12
abundance: -
j_gene: TRBJ2-1
CDR3nt: TGTGCCAGCAGCCAAGATTCGGGTCCTCTCTTCTTC
CDR3aa: CASSQDSGPLFF

d_gene: -
v_gene: TRBV9
len: 13
abundance: -
j_gene: TRBJ2-7
CDR3nt: TGTGCCAGCAGCGTAGAGCAGGGGTGGGTGCAGTACTTC
CDR3aa: CASSVEQGWVQYF

d_gene: TRBD2
v_gene: TRBV7-2
len: 16
abundance: -
j_gene: TRBJ2-5
CDR3nt: TGTGCCAGCAGTTCCCTTCCCGGGACTACGGGCCAGACCCAGTACTTC
CDR3aa: CASSSLPGTTGQTQYF

d_gene: -
v_gene: TRBV12-5
len: 12
abundance: -
j_gene: TRBJ2-5
CDR3nt: TGTGCTAGTGGGAGGGGAGAGGAGACCCAGTACTTC
CDR3aa: CASGRGEETQYF

d_gene: -
v_gene: TRBV27
len: 17
abundance: -
j_gene: TRBJ2-1
CDR3nt: TGTGCCAGCAGAAGACGACAGGCCACGAGCTCCTACAATGAGCAGTTCTTC
CDR3aa: CASRRRQATSSYNEQFF

d_gene: -
v_gene: TRBV28
len: 17
abundance: -
j_gene: TRBJ1-4
CDR3nt: TGTGCCAGCAGTAGTTTTATCGGAGTATTCGGAGATGAAAAACTGTTTTTT
CDR3aa: CASSSFIGVFGDEKLFF

d_gene: TRBD1
v_gene: TRBV28
len: 16
abundance: -
j_gene: TRBJ2-7
CDR3nt: TGTGCCAGCAGTTTAGGCACAGGGGGCAGAATGGGCGAGCAGTACTTC
CDR3aa: CASSLGTGGRMGEQYF

d_gene: TRBD2
v_gene: TRBV9
len: 15
abundance: -
j_gene: TRBJ2-5
CDR3nt: TGTGCCAGCAGCGTAGATCTAGCGGGAGGTGAGACCCAGTACTTC
CDR3aa: CASSVDLAGGETQYF

d_gene: TRBD1
v_gene: TRBV11-2
len: 15
abundance: -
j_gene: TRBJ1-2
CDR3nt: TGTGCCAGCAGCTCCTCGGACAGGGGGACGGGTGGCTACACCTTC
CDR3aa: CASSSSDRGTGGYTF

d_gene: -
v_gene: TRBV14
len: 14
abundance: -
j_gene: TRBJ2-5
CDR3nt: TGTGCCAGCAGTCCACGGGCGTCGCAAGAGACCCAGTACTTC
CDR3aa: CASSPRASQETQYF

d_gene: -
v_gene: TRBV25-1
len: 13
abundance: -
j_gene: TRBJ2-5
CDR3nt: TGTGCCAGCAGTCCCTTGAGCCAAGAGACCCAGTACTTC
CDR3aa: CASSPLSQETQYF

d_gene: TRBD1
v_gene: TRBV28
len: 14
abundance: once
j_gene: TRBJ2-5
CDR3nt: TGTGCCAGCAGTCCCGGGGACAGTCAAGAGACCCAGTACTTC
CDR3aa: CASSPGDSQETQYF

d_gene: -
v_gene: TRBV19
len: 11
abundance: few
j_gene: TRBJ1-1
CDR3nt: TGTGGCACAGTGCGAGGCTCTGAAGCTTTCTTT
CDR3aa: CGTVRGSEAFF

d_gene: TRBD1
v_gene: TRBV5-8
len: 16
abundance: -
j_gene: TRBJ2-4
CDR3nt: TGTGCCAACCGGGACAGGGTTTTTCCAGCCAAAAACATTCAGTACTTC
CDR3aa: CANRDRVFPAKNIQYF

d_gene: -
v_gene: TRBV4-1
len: 16
abundance: -
j_gene: TRBJ1-5
CDR3nt: TGCGCCAGCAGCTTTTTTGGCAGAGACGACAATCAGCCCCAGCATTTT
CDR3aa: CASSFFGRDDNQPQHF

d_gene: TRBD2
v_gene: TRBV7-9
len: 11
abundance: -
j_gene: TRBJ2-7
CDR3nt: TGTGCCAGCAGCTTAATGGGACTAGTATGCTTC
CDR3aa: CASSLMGLVCF

d_gene: TRBD1
v_gene: TRBV28
len: 14
abundance: -
j_gene: TRBJ2-7
CDR3nt: TGTGCCAGCAGGCTAAGGACAGGGGGCGCCGAGCAGTACTTC
CDR3aa: CASRLRTGGAEQYF

d_gene: -
v_gene: TRBV6-1
len: 11
abundance: -
j_gene: TRBJ1-2
CDR3nt: TGTGCCATTACGGGTGTGGCGGGCTACACCTTC
CDR3aa: CAITGVAGYTF

d_gene: TRBD1
v_gene: TRBV5-1
len: 14
abundance: -
j_gene: TRBJ2-7
CDR3nt: TGCGCCAGCAGCTTCCGGACAGGGGCCCACGAGCAGTACTTC
CDR3aa: CASSFRTGAHEQYF

d_gene: TRBD1
v_gene: TRBV5-6
len: 15
abundance: once
j_gene: TRBJ1-1
CDR3nt: TGTGCCAGCAGCCCGGGGGGCAGGGGGGACACTGAAGCTTTCTTT
CDR3aa: CASSPGGRGDTEAFF

d_gene: TRBD1
v_gene: TRBV7-7
len: 14
abundance: once
j_gene: TRBJ1-4
CDR3nt: TGTGCCAGCAGCTTCCCGGGACAGAAGGAAAAACTGTTTTTT
CDR3aa: CASSFPGQKEKLFF

d_gene: -
v_gene: TRBV5-4
len: 14
abundance: -
j_gene: TRBJ2-7
CDR3nt: TGTGCCAGCAGCCCTCGGACGGCGGCTGACGAGCAGTACTTC
CDR3aa: CASSPRTAADEQYF

d_gene: TRBD1
v_gene: TRBV28
len: 16
abundance: -
j_gene: TRBJ1-5
CDR3nt: TGTGCCAGCAATCAAATACCGGGACAGGGGTCTCAGCCCCAGCATTTT
CDR3aa: CASNQIPGQGSQPQHF

d_gene: TRBD1
v_gene: TRBV5-6
len: 15
abundance: -
j_gene: TRBJ2-1
CDR3nt: TGTGCCAGCAGCTTGACAGGGGGCGATTACAATGAGCAGTTCTTC
CDR3aa: CASSLTGGDYNEQFF

d_gene: -
v_gene: TRBV19
len: 14
abundance: -
j_gene: TRBJ1-1
CDR3nt: TGTGCCAGTACCCCCTTCGGGGGAGACACTGAAGCTTTCTTT
CDR3aa: CASTPFGGDTEAFF

d_gene: TRBD1
v_gene: TRBV9
len: 17
abundance: once
j_gene: TRBJ2-3
CDR3nt: TGTGCCAGCAGCCCTTCGTCGGACAGGGGGCGTACAGATACGCAGTATTTT
CDR3aa: CASSPSSDRGRTDTQYF

d_gene: TRBD1
v_gene: TRBV28
len: 17
abundance: -
j_gene: TRBJ1-5
CDR3nt: TGTGCCAGCAGTGCCTCCGGGACAGGTTTTGGCAATCAGCCCCAGCATTTT
CDR3aa: CASSASGTGFGNQPQHF

d_gene: -
v_gene: TRBV11-2
len: 15
abundance: -
j_gene: TRBJ2-3
CDR3nt: TGTGCCAGCAGCCCCGGGGTCATCTCCACAGATACGCAGTATTTT
CDR3aa: CASSPGVISTDTQYF

d_gene: -
v_gene: TRBV2
len: 11
abundance: -
j_gene: TRBJ1-1
CDR3nt: TGTGCCAGCAGCAGGGATCTTGAAGCTTTCTTT
CDR3aa: CASSRDLEAFF

d_gene: -
v_gene: TRBV30
len: 13
abundance: -
j_gene: TRBJ1-2
CDR3nt: TGTGCCTGGAGTAAACACGGGAACTATGGCTACACCTTC
CDR3aa: CAWSKHGNYGYTF

d_gene: -
v_gene: TRBV19
len: 14
abundance: -
j_gene: TRBJ2-2
CDR3nt: TGTGCCAGTAGTAACCCTTCGAGCACCGGGGAGCTGTTTTTT
CDR3aa: CASSNPSSTGELFF

d_gene: TRBD1
v_gene: TRBV10-3
len: 15
abundance: -
j_gene: TRBJ1-6
CDR3nt: TGTGCCATCAGTGGGACAGGGGATAATAATTCACCCCTCCACTTT
CDR3aa: CAISGTGDNNSPLHF

d_gene: -
v_gene: TRBV30
len: 14
abundance: -
j_gene: TRBJ2-6
CDR3nt: TGTGCCTGGAGTTTGAACTCTGGGGCCAACGTCCTGACTTTC
CDR3aa: CAWSLNSGANVLTF

d_gene: -
v_gene: TRBV28
len: 12
abundance: -
j_gene: TRBJ2-7
CDR3nt: TGTGCCAGCACCCTCTCCGCCTACGAGCAGTACTTC
CDR3aa: CASTLSAYEQYF